These 19 T cell receptor beta chains share one sample of origin, sequenced in a study of early T cells in non-severe SARS-CoV-2 infection. TCRdb fed the 5' RACE reads into MiXCR, producing one record per CDR3 protein. The sample has about 76,000 distinct CDR3 sequences; about 10% are singletons. Material: whole blood. Every receptor here comes from an adult who was a healthcare worker with PCR-confirmed SARS-CoV-2 infection or an uninfected control (not recorded which).

CDR3 nucleotides: TGCAGCGTTGACCTGGGGGGCTCTCGTGAAAAACTGTTTTTT. Translation gives CSVDLGGSREKLFF. This rearrangement joins TRBV29-1 to TRBJ1-4, with a possible D match to TRBD1 (6 bases). V was shortened by 3 bases and J by 7 bases, with 15 bases between the two germline ends. Looked up from germline, CDR1 is SQVTM and CDR2 is ANQGSEA. The CDR3 has 14 amino acids.

This clonotype was seen repeatedly, ten times or more. V is TRBV28 and J is TRBJ2-7; 9 nucleotides align to TRBD1. CDR1 and CDR2 (germline): MDHEN, SYDVKM. J gave up 6 bases and V 7 bases, and 10 bases lay outside the gene matches. This CDR3 comprises 14 residues. This chain's CDR3 is CASTHWDRAAEQYF. The CDR3 nucleotides are TGTGCCAGCACCCATTGGGACAGGGCCGCCGAGCAGTACTTC.

Ten or more counts support this clonotype. This chain uses TRBV4-1 with TRBJ1-4; maybe TRBD1 (6 bases). The CDR3 spans 16 residues. V lost 5 bases and J 6 bases, leaving 19 bases between the germline ends. Germline-derived CDR1 and CDR2 are MGHRA and YSYEKL. CDR3 coding DNA: TGCGCCAGCAGCGATGTTTCAGGGGTCGCCGATGAAAAACTGTTTTTT. It codes for CASSDVSGVADEKLFF.

The J gene is TRBJ2-5, the V gene TRBV5-4, with D maybe TRBD1 (6 bases). This CDR3 is 14 amino acids long. Germline V gene sequence: CDR1 SGHNT, CDR2 YYREEE (reference sequence). Trimming stripped 4 bases from V and 4 bases from J, with 14 bases between. The chain's CDR3 is CASSGRGAVETQYF. The DNA of the CDR3 is TGTGCCAGCAGCGGCAGGGGCGCGGTAGAGACCCAGTACTTC.

The chain carries TRBV3-1 and TRBJ1-5; D is perhaps TRBD1 (5 bases). CDR1 and CDR2 from the germline V gene are LGHDT and YNNKEL (reference sequence). V was pared by 0 bases and J by 9 bases, with 12 bases between. The CDR3 extends over 14 amino acids. CDR3 region: CASSQDWRRGPQHF. In nucleotides, the CDR3 is TGTGCCAGCAGCCAAGATTGGCGGAGGGGGCCCCAGCATTTT.

This clonotype occurred many times. V gene TRBV6-5 combines with J gene TRBJ1-1; TRBD1 agrees at 7 bases. The junction had 10 bases not matched to a gene; V was cut back by 6 bases and J by 0 bases. Germline values: CDR1 MNHEY, CDR2 SVGAGI. This CDR3 is built from 16 residues. The CDR3 coding sequence is TGTGCCAGCAGCCTATCCGGGACAGCCATGAACACTGAAGCTTTCTTT. Protein product: CASSLSGTAMNTEAFF.

This clonotype was detected ten times or more. The chain employs TRBV9 and TRBJ2-1, with D possibly being TRBD2 (5 bases). The V end lost 3 bases, the J end lost 3 bases, and 13 bases lay between the germline ends. Germline CDR1 is SGDLS and CDR2 is YYNGEE. The CDR3 has 15 residues. CDR3 coding DNA: TGTGCCAGCAGCGCGCCCGGGGAATACTACAATGAGCAGTTCTTC. Translated: CASSAPGEYYNEQFF. Based on the CDR3 plus reference TRBV9 and TRBJ2-1, the full variable domain is DSGVTQTPKHLITATGQRVTLRCSPRSGDLSVYWYQQSLDQGLQFLIQYYNGEERAKGNILERFSAQQFPDLHSELNLSSLELGDSALYFCASSAPGEYYNEQFFGPGTRLTVL.

This chain uses TRBV7-7 with TRBJ2-5; TRBD2 agrees at 12 bases. From germline, CDR1 is SSHAT and CDR2 FNYEAQ (reference sequence). J was trimmed by 3 bases and V by 5 bases; bases with no gene match: 1. The CDR3 loop spans 14 amino acids. CDR3 region: CASSPSGGEETQYF. Written as DNA, the CDR3 is TGTGCCAGCAGCCCTAGCGGGGGGGAAGAGACCCAGTACTTC.

This clonotype has a handful of counts. V is TRBV6-2 or TRBV6-3 and J is TRBJ2-3; the match to TRBD1 covers 9 bases. V shed 5 bases, J shed 4 bases, and the junction held 4 bases outside the gene matches. This CDR3 has 14 residues. Germline CDR1 and CDR2: MNHEY and SVGEGT. The CDR3 sequence is CASSRGQGPDTQYF. The CDR3 region has the DNA TGTGCCAGCAGTCGGGGACAGGGCCCAGATACGCAGTATTTT.

Many counts were recorded for this clonotype. This chain connects TRBV9 to TRBJ2-3, with D unclear. Germline-derived CDR1 and CDR2 are SGDLS and YYNGEE. This CDR3 comprises 11 residues. With 2 bases removed from V and 5 bases from J, the gap between germline ends came to 3 bases. CDR3 protein: CASSVGDTQYF. The CDR3 DNA is TGTGCCAGCAGCGTTGGAGATACGCAGTATTTT.

The rearrangement joins TRBV6-5 to TRBJ2-2, with a weak D call TRBD2 (5 bases). Trimming cost V 6 bases and J 7 bases, with 12 bases left between them. The CDR3 covers 13 residues. Germline values: CDR1 MNHEY, CDR2 SVGAGI. DNA of the CDR3: TGTGCCAGCAGGTCCTTTGGGAGCGGGGAGCTGTTTTTT. Encoded protein: CASRSFGSGELFF.

The chain recombines TRBV7-9 with TRBJ2-2; D call uncertain. Trimming removed 4 bases from V and 3 bases from J, with 15 bases in between. The germline V gene has CDR1 SEHNR and CDR2 FQNEAQ (reference sequence). The CDR3 consists of 16 residues. CDR3 loop: CASSSKGGPYTGELFF. The CDR3 DNA follows: TGTGCCAGCAGCTCTAAGGGTGGTCCCTACACCGGGGAGCTGTTTTTT.

This clonotype came up many times. The rearrangement uses TRBV7-6 and TRBJ1-2, with D unresolved. Trimming left V 6 bases short and J 5 bases short, with 10 bases between. CDR1 SGHVS and CDR2 FNYEAQ come from the germline V gene. The CDR3 loop spans 12 amino acids. In DNA, the CDR3 is TGTGCCAGCAGTCCCCGTCCGTATGGCTACACCTTC. It yields the protein CASSPRPYGYTF. Looking up the rest from reference TRBV7-6 and TRBJ1-2 gives the full variable domain: GAGVSQSPRYKVTKRGQDVALRCDPISGHVSLYWYRQALGQGPEFLTYFNYEAQQDKSGLPNDRFSAERPEGSISTLTIQRTEQRDSAMYRCASSPRPYGYTFGSGTRLTVV.

This clonotype was seen repeatedly, ten times or more. This chain links TRBV7-9 with TRBJ1-2; 9 bases match TRBD1. V was pared by 4 bases and J by 6 bases, with 3 bases of the junction left unmatched. CDR3 length: 13 amino acids. Germline V gene sequence: CDR1 SEHNR, CDR2 FQNEAQ (reference sequence). CDR3 DNA sequence: TGTGCCAGCAGCTGGGGGACAGGGAATGGCTACACCTTC. Amino acids: CASSWGTGNGYTF.

V and J are TRBV4-3 and TRBJ1-1; D remains unclear. This CDR3 region has 14 residues. CDR1 and CDR2 (germline): LGHNA, YSLEER. The V end was cut by 0 bases, the J end by 3 bases, with 8 bases between. CDR3 amino acids: CASSQDTAHTEAFF. In DNA, the CDR3 is TGCGCCAGCAGCCAAGATACGGCCCACACTGAAGCTTTCTTT.

The chain joins TRBV7-2 to TRBJ2-5, with TRBD2 matching 7 bases. This CDR3 contains 17 residues. Germline V gene sequence: CDR1 SGHTA, CDR2 FQGNSA. Unmatched junction bases numbered 17, after V lost 5 bases and J lost 5 bases. In DNA, the CDR3 is TGTGCCAGCAGCCCAAGGATGCGCCCTAGCGGAGGCGAGACCCAGTACTTC. This encodes CASSPRMRPSGGETQYF.

The chain is built from TRBV7-2 and TRBJ2-5; 13 bases are shared with TRBD2. The germline CDR1 and CDR2 sequences are SGHTA and FQGNSA. The length of the CDR3 is 17 residues. Losses at the gene ends were 1 base for V and 5 bases for J; bases not matched to a gene: 7. CDR3 region: CASSLGPGTSGVETQYF. The CDR3 DNA reads as TGTGCCAGCAGCTTAGGCCCGGGGACTAGCGGGGTCGAGACCCAGTACTTC.

The rearrangement joins TRBV12-5 to TRBJ2-7, with D unclear. V lost 6 bases and J 2 bases, leaving 8 bases between the germline ends. Germline V gene lookup returns CDR1 LGHNT and CDR2 FRNRAP. The CDR3 has 12 residues. The CDR3 sequence: CASGPTTYEQYF. The CDR3 DNA follows: TGTGCTAGTGGACCCACCACCTACGAGCAGTACTTC.

There are many counts of this clonotype. The chain is built from TRBV10-3 and TRBJ1-2; 7 bases match TRBD1. This CDR3 region has 13 residues. Trimming removed 4 bases from V and 4 bases from J; junction bases left unmatched: 3. The germline V gene has CDR1 ENHRY and CDR2 SYGVKD. The CDR3, as DNA: TGTGCCATCAGTGGGGCAGGGGGCTATGGCTACACCTTC. It encodes CAISGAGGYGYTF.